Each of the 22 T cell receptor beta chains below was sequenced from the same sample in a study of T cells in Graves' hyperthyroidism and ophthalmopathy (dated by TCRdb to the late 2010s). Receptors were amplified or captured by multiplex PCR. Sequencing took place on an Illumina HiSeq 2000. The TCR beta CDR3 regions were amplified from the RNA transcripts. The first round of RT-PCR for the TCR CDR3 was performed with the HTBI primer set and the Qiagen OneStep RT-PCR kit. Using fastp at Q25 and MiXCR, TCRdb reprocessed the public reads and kept productive beta chains. All rows with the same CDR3 protein become a single entry with the most common DNA and genes. The sample data list some 550,000 distinct CDR3 sequences, and less than 25% of these were observed just once. The ten largest clones add up to 26% of the sample. Input material: blood. These receptors came from a man in his late teens or twenties with Graves' hyperthyroidism.

V and J are TRBV6-2 or TRBV6-3 and TRBJ2-2; no firm D call. Deletions cut 2 bases from V and 3 bases from J, with 10 bases between. This CDR3 has 15 amino acids. In germline, CDR1 is MNHEY, CDR2 SVGEGT. As DNA, the CDR3 is TGTGCCAGCAGTTACCAGGACGGGCACACCGGGGAGCTGTTTTTT. This sequence encodes CASSYQDGHTGELFF.

This clonotype was seen repeatedly, ten times or more. This chain links TRBV7-8 with TRBJ1-2; 7 nucleotides align to TRBD1. This CDR3 comprises 14 residues. The germline V gene has CDR1 SGHVS and CDR2 FQNEAQ. Germline trimming cut 1 base from V and 6 bases from J; bases unmatched to any gene: 5. CDR3 sequence: CASSLGTGVHGYTF. CDR3 sequence (DNA): TGTGCCAGCAGCTTAGGTACAGGGGTGCATGGCTACACCTTC.

This clonotype was counted many times. V gene TRBV5-1 combines with J gene TRBJ1-1; the match to TRBD1 covers 7 bases. Germline V gives CDR1 SGHRS, CDR2 YFSETQ. With 4 bases clipped from V and 2 bases from J, the junction kept 5 bases outside the gene matches. The CDR3 loop spans 14 amino acids. The CDR3 DNA follows: TGCGCCAGCAGCCGAGACAGGGCAAACACTGAAGCTTTCTTT. It codes for CASSRDRANTEAFF.

This clonotype was picked up many times. The chain has TRBV28 and TRBJ2-5; 9 positions agree with TRBD1. V lost 4 bases to trimming and J lost 1 base; unmatched junction nucleotides: 7. Per the germline V gene, CDR1 is MDHEN and CDR2 is SYDVKM. The CDR3 spans 16 residues. The CDR3: CASSSPGQGTQETQYF. The CDR3, as DNA: TGTGCCAGCAGTTCGCCGGGACAGGGAACCCAAGAGACCCAGTACTTC.

The table lists this clonotype with a count of one. DNA of the CDR3: TGTGCCAGCGGTGGGACAGGGGTCGGTCAGCCCCAGCATTTT. The encoded protein is CASGGTGVGQPQHF. This chain joins TRBV6-1 and TRBJ1-5; 10 bases fit TRBD1. CDR3 length: 14 amino acids. The germline gives CDR1 MNHNS, CDR2 SASEGT. After removal of 8 bases from V and 6 bases from J, the junction contained 7 bases not matched to a gene.

The sample holds many counts of this clonotype. The rearrangement uses TRBV4-1 and TRBJ2-7, with 11 bases that match TRBD2. Germline V gene sequence: CDR1 MGHRA, CDR2 YSYEKL. V was pared by 6 bases and J by 4 bases, with 5 bases of the junction left unmatched. The length of the CDR3 is 14 residues. The CDR3 region has the DNA TGCGCCAGCAGGGTAGCGGGGGGGCGGTACGAGCAGTACTTC. Protein: CASRVAGGRYEQYF.

This clonotype was counted many times. The genes are TRBV15 and TRBJ2-5, with 7 nucleotides matching TRBD1. From germline, CDR1 is LNHNV and CDR2 YYDKDF (reference sequence). The CDR3 is 16 residues long. The J segment lost 7 bases and the V segment lost 5 bases, leaving 16 bases of the junction unmatched. The CDR3 DNA reads as TGTGCCACCAGCTGGCGACAGGGCCCGCCGGATGGGACCCAGTACTTC. Translation: CATSWRQGPPDGTQYF.

This clonotype was observed many times. The J gene is TRBJ1-1, the V gene TRBV12-3 or TRBV12-4; the D is unclear. The CDR3 is 12 residues long. Trimming shortened V by 5 bases and J by 3 bases, and 7 bases separated the two germline ends. The CDR3, as DNA: TGTGCCAGCAGTATAATTTACACTGAAGCTTTCTTT. Its protein product is CASSIIYTEAFF.

Many counts were recorded for this clonotype. CDR3 nucleotides: TGTGCCAGCGGCACCAGGGCTGCCGGCGAGACCCAGTACTTC. Amino acid sequence: CASGTRAAGETQYF. The chain uses TRBV7-9 and TRBJ2-5; TRBD1 is a possible D gene (5 bases). Germline CDR1 reads SEHNR; CDR2 reads FQNEAQ (reference sequence). The CDR3 extends over 14 amino acids. Deletions cut 8 bases from V and 5 bases from J, with 18 bases between.

The chain uses TRBV4-2 and TRBJ1-1; D is undetermined. CDR1 and CDR2 (germline): LGHNA, YNFKEQ. Trimming left V 3 bases short and J 3 bases short, with 5 bases between. This CDR3 contains 12 residues. The DNA of the CDR3 is TGTGCCAGCAGCCAGGAGGACACTGAAGCTTTCTTT. The encoded protein is CASSQEDTEAFF.

This clonotype was picked up many times. J is TRBJ2-7 and V is TRBV19; D is ambiguous. CDR3 length equals 11 residues. Germline-derived CDR1 and CDR2 are LNHDA and SQIVND (reference sequence). Trimming stripped 1 base from V and 6 bases from J, with 4 bases between. The CDR3 region is CASSIGSEQYF. The CDR3 DNA sequence: TGTGCCAGTAGTATAGGCAGCGAGCAGTACTTC. Full variable domain (missing parts from reference TRBV19 and TRBJ2-7): DGGITQSPKYLFRKEGQNVTLSCEQNLNHDAMYWYRQDPGQGLRLIYYSQIVNDFQKGDIAEGYSVSREKKESFPLTVTSAQKNPTAFYLCASSIGSEQYFGPGTRLTVT.

In its sample, this clonotype was seen many times. This chain joins TRBV20-1 and TRBJ2-5, with 9 bases fitting TRBD2. Per the germline V gene, CDR1 is DFQATT and CDR2 is SNEGSKA (reference sequence). With 0 bases clipped from V and 2 bases from J, the junction kept 7 bases outside the gene matches. This CDR3 has 16 amino acids. In DNA form, the CDR3 reads TGCAGTGCTAGAGATTCAAGCGGGGGGTCTCAAGAGACCCAGTACTTC. Amino acid sequence: CSARDSSGGSQETQYF.

V usage is TRBV6-5 and J usage is TRBJ1-1; a possible D gene is TRBD1 (5 bases). CDR3 length equals 14 residues. The V gene's germline CDR1 is MNHEY and CDR2 SVGAGI. V was cut by 2 bases and J by 4 bases, with 11 bases left in between. DNA of the CDR3: TGTGCCAGCAGTTACATGCTGGGGGGCACTGAAGCTTTCTTT. Amino acids: CASSYMLGGTEAFF.

This clonotype has only a few counts. This chain joins TRBV28 and TRBJ1-2; possibly TRBD1 for D (6 bases). Between the trimmed V and J ends, which lost 2 bases and 9 bases, there was a span of 19 bases. Germline CDR1 and CDR2: MDHEN and SYDVKM. The CDR3 is 15 residues long. The CDR3: CASSLPLTGLDSYTF. The DNA for the CDR3 is TGTGCCAGCAGTTTACCCCTAACAGGGTTAGATAGCTACACCTTC.

There are many counts of this clonotype. This rearrangement joins TRBV18 to TRBJ2-6; 9 bases fit TRBD1. CDR1 is KGHSH and CDR2 is LQKENI in the germline V gene. The CDR3 is 15 residues long. The junction had 4 bases not matched to a gene; V was cut back by 2 bases and J by 8 bases. The CDR3 bases are TGTGCCAGCTCACCAGGGACAGGGATCTCCAACGTCCTGACTTTC. Translating it yields CASSPGTGISNVLTF. Full variable domain (outside the CDR3, taken from reference TRBV18 and TRBJ2-6): NAGVMQNPRHLVRRRGQEARLRCSPMKGHSHVYWYRQLPEEGLKFMVYLQKENIIDESGMPKERFSAEFPKEGPSILRIQQVVRGDSAAYFCASSPGTGISNVLTFGAGSRLTVL.

This clonotype was recorded at least ten times. The rearrangement joins TRBV27 to TRBJ2-7; tentative D call: TRBD2 (5 bases). The CDR3 has 13 amino acids. Germline V gives CDR1 MNHEY, CDR2 SMNVEV (reference sequence). V dropped 6 bases and J dropped 2 bases, with 11 bases sitting between them. The DNA for the CDR3 is TGTGCCAGCAGCTCTTCGAGGGCCTACGAGCAGTACTTC. Amino acid sequence: CASSSSRAYEQYF.

This clonotype was recorded at least ten times. The J gene is TRBJ1-5, the V gene TRBV30; D gene unclear. The germline gives CDR1 GTSNPN, CDR2 SVGIG (reference sequence). The CDR3 extends over 13 amino acids. V was pared by 2 bases and J by 9 bases, with 14 bases between. CDR3 residues: CAWSTGPGGPQHF. Written as DNA, the CDR3 is TGTGCCTGGAGTACTGGACCCGGCGGGCCCCAGCATTTT.

As for this clonotype: A much larger clone is a single base away; this may be a read error. V gene TRBV24-1 combines with J gene TRBJ2-2, with 10 bases aligning to TRBD1. CDR1 is KGHDR, CDR2 SFDVKD, per germline. There are 13 residues in the CDR3. CDR3 nucleotides: TGTTCCACCTCGACAGGGGGCCGCGGGGAGCTGGTTTTT. This translates into CSTSTGGRGELVF.

Ten or more counts support this clonotype. This chain connects TRBV25-1 to TRBJ1-1, with a possible D match to TRBD1 (6 bases). Germline V CDR1 and CDR2: MGHDK, SYGVNS. The CDR3 consists of 14 residues. Deletions cut 4 bases from V and 6 bases from J, with 15 bases between. For the CDR3, the DNA is TGTGCCAGCAGTGTCGGGACACTCGGCGCTGAAGCTTTCTTT. Translated: CASSVGTLGAEAFF. The variable domain in full, completed from reference TRBV25-1 and TRBJ1-1, reads EADIYQTPRYLVIGTGKKITLECSQTMGHDKMYWYQQDPGMELHLIHYSYGVNSTEKGDLSSESTVSRIRTEHFPLTLESARPSHTSQYLCASSVGTLGAEAFFGQGTRLTVV.

This clonotype was seen more than once but under ten times. The rearrangement links TRBV28 to TRBJ1-1; 7 bases fit TRBD1. Germline CDR1 reads MDHEN; CDR2 reads SYDVKM. V lost 2 bases to trimming and J lost 1 base; unmatched junction nucleotides: 7. This CDR3 has 16 amino acids. The CDR3 DNA reads as TGTGCCAGCAGTTTACACCCGGGACAGCAGAACACTGAAGCTTTCTTT. Encoded protein: CASSLHPGQQNTEAFF.

This clonotype was seen at least ten times. This rearrangement joins TRBV5-1 to TRBJ1-2; D gene ambiguous. V was cut by 0 bases and J by 6 bases, with 12 bases left in between. From germline, CDR1 is SGHRS and CDR2 YFSETQ. CDR3 size: 14 residues. The CDR3 DNA sequence: TGCGCCAGCAGCTTGGTTGGAGGGTCCGATGGCTACACCTTC. It codes for CASSLVGGSDGYTF.

In this sample, this clonotype turned up many times. The chain recombines TRBV12-3 or TRBV12-4 with TRBJ1-6, with D perhaps TRBD1 (6 bases). Trimming removed 6 bases at V and 9 bases at J, with 15 bases between. The CDR3 has 14 amino acids. CDR3 protein: CASSLDSNSSPLHF. CDR3 in DNA: TGTGCCAGCAGCCTGGACAGCAATAGTTCACCCCTCCACTTT.